This T cell receptor (beta chain) derives from a study of regulatory T cells in long-lasting Graves disease. Findings and caveats of the study: Fewer public clonotypes were shared by new patients (approximately 970) than by persistent patients (around 2,900). Examination was confined to peripheral blood, excluding thyroid tissue. Favored usage of TRBV28, TRBJ1-2 and TRBJ2-5 was recorded in persistent disease.

Time point given: persistent/refractory GD, antithyroid drugs over 5 years with positive TRAb. RNA isolated from PBMCs was used to make the TCR library. It was American Thyroid Association guidelines that determined Graves' disease diagnosis. The V end was cut by 0 bases, the J end by 5 bases, with 21 bases between. This CDR3 comprises 18 residues. In building TCR beta libraries, iRepertoire HTBI primers were used together with Arm-PCR of CDR3 regions. TCRdb recomputed calls from the multiplex PCR reads with MiXCR, one row per CDR3 protein. The table lists 450,000 or so distinct CDR3 sequences, 22% of them singletons. Worth noting for this clonotype: Its antigen remains unknown.

This chain connects TRBV12-3 or TRBV12-4 to TRBJ2-3; D might be TRBD1 (5 bases). The receptor was isolated from a female donor with Graves disease. The sequencing used peripheral blood mononuclear cells (PBMCs), collected when the disease was refractory, from a patient treated with antithyroid drugs. Here the CDR3 reads CASSLAPPRQGMEDTQYF. CDR3 coding DNA: TGTGCCAGCAGTTTAGCGCCCCCTAGGCAGGGAATGGAAGATACGCAGTATTTT.